This TCR beta chain came from a study of CD4+ T cells in melanoma. Points from the study as a whole: Reportedly, melanoma neoantigen-specific CD4+ T cells showed varied differentiation states.

Generated by immunoSEQ multiplex PCR, the TCRdb table keeps only in-frame clones and is missing some. The table shows some 15,000 clones, with 50% to 75% occurring only once. In regard to this clone: The antigen remains unidentified.

Trimming shortened V by 2 bases and J by 8 bases, and 10 bases separated the two germline ends. This CDR3 comprises 13 residues. CDR1 is SGHKS and CDR2 is YYEKEE in the germline V gene (reference sequence). The receptor comes from a human donor with melanoma. The gene calls are TRBV5-5 and TRBJ1-4; D unresolved. The sequenced sample consisted of cells from a culture (not recorded whether cultured in vitro). The CDR3 nucleotides read TGTGCCAGCAGCTTCGGACTAAACGAAAAACTGTTTTTT. Residues: CASSFGLNEKLFF.